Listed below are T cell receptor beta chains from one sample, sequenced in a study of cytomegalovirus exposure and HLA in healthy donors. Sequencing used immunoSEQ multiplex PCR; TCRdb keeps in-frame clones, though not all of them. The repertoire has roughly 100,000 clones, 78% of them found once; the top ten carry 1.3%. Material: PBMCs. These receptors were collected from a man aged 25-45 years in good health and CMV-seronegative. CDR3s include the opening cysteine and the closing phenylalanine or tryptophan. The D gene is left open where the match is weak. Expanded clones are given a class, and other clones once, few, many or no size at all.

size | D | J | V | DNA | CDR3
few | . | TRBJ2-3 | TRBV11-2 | TGTGCCAGCAGCGTAGGATACAGGATGACTAGCACAGATACGCAGTATTTT | CASSVGYRMTSTDTQYF
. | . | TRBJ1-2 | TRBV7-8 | TGTGCCAGCAGCTTGGGGGCGGCTAACTATGGCTACACCTTC | CASSLGAANYGYTF
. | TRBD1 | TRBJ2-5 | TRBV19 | TGTGCCAGTAGTAAAGGACAGGCGTACCAAGAGACCCAGTACTTC | CASSKGQAYQETQYF
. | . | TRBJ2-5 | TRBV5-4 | TGTGCCAGCAGCTTCAGGGATTCAGAGACCCAGTACTTC | CASSFRDSETQYF
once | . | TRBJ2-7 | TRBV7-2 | TGTGCCAGCAGCTTATCGGCCTACGAGCAGTACTTC | CASSLSAYEQYF
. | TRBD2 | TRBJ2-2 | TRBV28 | TGTGCCAGCAGTTTTGAGCGGGAGGGTGTCGGGGAGCTGTTTTTT | CASSFEREGVGELFF
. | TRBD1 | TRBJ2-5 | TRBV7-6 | TGTGCCAGCAGCTTAGCCCCGGCGGGACAGGGGTTAGAGACCCAGTACTTC | CASSLAPAGQGLETQYF
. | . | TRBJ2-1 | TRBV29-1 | TGCAGCGTTCGACAGGCTTACTACAATGAGCAGTTCTTC | CSVRQAYYNEQFF
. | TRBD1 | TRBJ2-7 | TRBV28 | TGTGCCAGCAGTCGTGCGACAGGGGCGGGAGAGCAGTACTTC | CASSRATGAGEQYF
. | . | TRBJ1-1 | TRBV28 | TGTGCCAGCAGTTCGAACTTTCTTTCTGAGGGCAACACTGAAGCTTTCTTT | CASSSNFLSEGNTEAFF
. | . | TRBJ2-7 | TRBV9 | TGTGCCAGCAGCCCTAGATGGACTCAAATTTACGAGCAGTACTTC | CASSPRWTQIYEQYF
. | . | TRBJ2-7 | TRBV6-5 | TGTGCCAGCAGTCAACAGGGTCGCGAGCAGTACTTC | CASSQQGREQYF
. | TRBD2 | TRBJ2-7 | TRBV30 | TGTGCCTGCCAGACTAGCGGGAGGACTAGATTGTACGAGCAGTACTTC | CACQTSGRTRLYEQYF
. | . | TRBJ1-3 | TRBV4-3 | TGCGCCAGCAGCTCTACCTTTAACTCTGGAAACACCATATATTTT | CASSSTFNSGNTIYF
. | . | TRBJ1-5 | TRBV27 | TGTGCCAGCAGTGTGGACACCAGCAATCAGCCCCAGCATTTT | CASSVDTSNQPQHF
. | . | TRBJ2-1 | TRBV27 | TGTGCCAGCAGTTTATTGCAGACAGGACCCCGCTACAATGAGCAGTTCTTC | CASSLLQTGPRYNEQFF
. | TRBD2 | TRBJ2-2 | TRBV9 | TGTGCCAGCAGCGTAGCGGCGACTAGCGGGAGTGCCGGGGAGCTGTTTTTT | CASSVAATSGSAGELFF
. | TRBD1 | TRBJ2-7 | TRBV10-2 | TGCGCCAGCACGGACGGACAGGGGAGGTACGAGCAGTACTTC | CASTDGQGRYEQYF
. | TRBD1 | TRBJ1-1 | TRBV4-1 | TGCGCCAGCAGCCTCACTATTAGAACAGGGGACACTGAAGCTTTCTTT | CASSLTIRTGDTEAFF
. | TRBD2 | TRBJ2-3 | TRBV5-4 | TGTGCCAGCAGCGGGACTAGCGACTTTAGTTTT | CASSGTSDFSF
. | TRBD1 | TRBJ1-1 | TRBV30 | TGTGCCGGAGGGGACAGGGGGAACACTGAAGCTTTCTTT | CAGGDRGNTEAFF
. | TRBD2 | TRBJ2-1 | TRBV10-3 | TGTGCCATCAGTGATTGGAGCGGGGGGAACAATGAGCAGTTCTTC | CAISDWSGGNNEQFF
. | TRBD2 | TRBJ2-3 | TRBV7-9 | TGTGCCAGCAGCTTAACTAGCGGGGGCACAGATACGCAGTATTTT | CASSLTSGGTDTQYF
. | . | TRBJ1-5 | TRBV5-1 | TGCGCCAGCAGCTTGGAAGGGGGTCAGCCCCAGCATTTT | CASSLEGGQPQHF
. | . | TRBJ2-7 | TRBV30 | TGTGCCTGGAGTGTGGGCATAACCTACGAGCAGTATTTC | CAWSVGITYEQYF
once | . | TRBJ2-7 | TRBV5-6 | TGTGCCAGCAGCTTGATAGAGAAACCCTACGAGCAGTACTTC | CASSLIEKPYEQYF
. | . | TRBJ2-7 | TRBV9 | TGTGCCAGCAGCTCCGGGGGAAAGTACGAGCAGTACTTC | CASSSGGKYEQYF
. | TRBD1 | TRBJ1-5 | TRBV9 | TGTGCCAGCAGCGTAGCCGGACAGGGAAATCAGCCCCAGCATTTT | CASSVAGQGNQPQHF
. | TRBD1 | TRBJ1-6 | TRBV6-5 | TGTGCCAGCAGTTACTCAGCAGGGGGCTTTTCACCCCTCCACTTT | CASSYSAGGFSPLHF
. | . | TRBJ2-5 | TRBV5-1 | TGCGCCAGCAGCGTCATGGGCTACCAAGAGACCCAGTACTTC | CASSVMGYQETQYF
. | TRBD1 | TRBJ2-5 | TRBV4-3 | TGCGCCAGCAGCCAAAATCCGACAGGGGGCTGGGAGACCCAGTACTTC | CASSQNPTGGWETQYF
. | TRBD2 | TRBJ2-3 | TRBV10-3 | TGTGCCATCAGCCTCAGCGGGGGAACCACAGATACGCAGTATTTT | CAISLSGGTTDTQYF
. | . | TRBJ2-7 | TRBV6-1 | TGTGCCAGCAGGGAGACGCACTACGAGCAGTACTTC | CASRETHYEQYF
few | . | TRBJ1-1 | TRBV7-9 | TGTGCCAGCAGTACGGGGGTCAGAGGAGACACTGAAGCTTTCTTT | CASSTGVRGDTEAFF
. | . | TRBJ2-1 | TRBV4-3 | TGCGCCAGCAGCCAGCCTGGGAGTTCGGAGCAGTTCTTC | CASSQPGSSEQFF
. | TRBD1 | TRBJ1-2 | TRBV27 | TGTGCCAGCAGTCCAGGGGGCCCTGGCTACACCTTC | CASSPGGPGYTF
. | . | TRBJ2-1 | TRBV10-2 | TGCGCCAGCAGTGAGGCGACATTACACTCCTACAATGAGCAGTTCTTC | CASSEATLHSYNEQFF
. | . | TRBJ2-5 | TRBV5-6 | TGTGCCAGCAGCCCTGCTGGAAGCGGAGAGACCCAGTACTTC | CASSPAGSGETQYF
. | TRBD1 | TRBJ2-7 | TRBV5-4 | TGTGCCATCGGACAGGCGGACACCTACGAGCAGTACTTC | CAIGQADTYEQYF
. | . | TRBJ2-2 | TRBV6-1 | TGTGCCAGCCTAAAAAGGACGGGAAACACCGGGGAGCTGTTTTTT | CASLKRTGNTGELFF
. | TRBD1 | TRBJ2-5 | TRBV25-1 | TGTGCCAGCGGAGACAGGGGGCGCCGAGAGACCCAGTACTTC | CASGDRGRRETQYF
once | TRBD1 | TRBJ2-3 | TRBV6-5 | TGTGCCAGCAAAGAGACAGGGACAGATACGCAGTATTTT | CASKETGTDTQYF
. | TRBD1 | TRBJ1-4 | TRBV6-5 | TGTGCCAGCAGTTTCGCCCGGACAGGGAAAGGTGAAAAACTGTTTTTT | CASSFARTGKGEKLFF
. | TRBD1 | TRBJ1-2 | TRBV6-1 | TGTGCCAGCAGTGAGGGACAGGGCTATGGCTACACCTTC | CASSEGQGYGYTF
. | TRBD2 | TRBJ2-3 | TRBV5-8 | TGTGCCAGCAGCTCGGGCGGGGGGGCCGGAGTAAGCACAGATACGCAGTATTTT | CASSSGGGAGVSTDTQYF
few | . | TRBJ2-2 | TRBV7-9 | TGTGCCAGCAGATCAGCGGCCGGGGAGCTGTTTTTT | CASRSAAGELFF
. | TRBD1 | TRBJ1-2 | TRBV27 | TGTGCCAGCCGTTTCAGGACAGGGGGTACTAACTATGGCTACACCTTC | CASRFRTGGTNYGYTF
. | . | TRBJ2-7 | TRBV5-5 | TGTGCCAGCAGCATACGGACAGACTCCTACGAGCAGTACTTC | CASSIRTDSYEQYF
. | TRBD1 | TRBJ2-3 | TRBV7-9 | TGTGCCAGCAGCTCCGCCGGGACAGGGGGCATAGTGACAGATACGCAGTATTTT | CASSSAGTGGIVTDTQYF
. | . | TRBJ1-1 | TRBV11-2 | TGTGCCAGCAGCTTAGGAGGGAACACTGAAGCTTTCTTT | CASSLGGNTEAFF